This T cell receptor beta chain comes out of a study of blood T cell repertoires in COVID-19. CDR1 SNHLY and CDR2 FYNNEI come from the germline V gene. The CDR3 consists of 12 residues. Trimming pared 6 bases from V and 4 bases from J, leaving 8 bases between. Profiled with immunoSEQ multiplex PCR; TCRdb holds only in-frame clones, not every one. The data contain more than 25,000 clones, 84% of them singletons. Material: peripheral blood. V is TRBV2 and J is TRBJ2-3; D not certain. The receptor was derived from a man older than 75 with active COVID-19. CDR3 amino acids: CASSRGPDTQYF. CDR3 bases: TGTGCCAGCAGCCGAGGTCCAGATACGCAGTATTTT.